This TCR beta chain was sequenced during a study of post-analysis software for immune sequencing data. About the study: Relapsing-remitting, secondary progressive and progressive-relapsing forms of multiple sclerosis all featured among disease courses.

Findings of the study overall: Samples made in the same batch grouped tightly together by F measure.

There are a few counts of this clonotype. The antigen remains unidentified. Carried by the TCR beta cDNA libraries were unique molecular identifiers. Each CDR3 protein is one row after TCRdb ran MiXCR on the PCR reads. The table records 150,000 to 200,000 distinct CDR3 sequences, roughly 40% of them present only once. From germline, CDR1 is KGHDR and CDR2 SFDVKD. V dropped 6 bases and J dropped 10; count of bases not matched to a gene: 13. The CDR3 is made up of 16 amino acids. The receptor's source is a girl under 18 with multiple sclerosis. V usage is TRBV24-1 and J usage is TRBJ2-1, with 11 bases matching TRBD2. The starting material was blood, obtained after autologous hematopoietic stem cell transplantation. For the CDR3, the DNA is TGTGCCACCAGTATGATGTCGACTAGCGGGATCCCAGAGCAGTTCTTC. Protein sequence: CATSMMSTSGIPEQFF.